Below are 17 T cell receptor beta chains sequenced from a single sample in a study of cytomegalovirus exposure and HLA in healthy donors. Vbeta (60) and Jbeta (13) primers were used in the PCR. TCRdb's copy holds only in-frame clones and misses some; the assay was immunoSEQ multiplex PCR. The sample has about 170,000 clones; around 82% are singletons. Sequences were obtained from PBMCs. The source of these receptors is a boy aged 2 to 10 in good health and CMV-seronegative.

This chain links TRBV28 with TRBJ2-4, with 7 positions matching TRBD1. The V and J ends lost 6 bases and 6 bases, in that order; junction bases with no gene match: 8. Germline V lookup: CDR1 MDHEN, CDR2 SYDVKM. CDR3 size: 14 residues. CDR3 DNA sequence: TGTGCCAGCAGCACTCCGGGACAGCTAAACATTCAGTACTTC. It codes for CASSTPGQLNIQYF.

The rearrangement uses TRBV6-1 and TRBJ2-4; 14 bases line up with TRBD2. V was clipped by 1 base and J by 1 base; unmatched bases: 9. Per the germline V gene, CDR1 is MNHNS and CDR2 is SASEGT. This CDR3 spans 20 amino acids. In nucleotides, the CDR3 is TGTGCCAGCAGTGAAGGGACTAGCGGGAGGTATCCTGGGGCCAAAAACATTCAGTACTTC. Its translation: CASSEGTSGRYPGAKNIQYF.

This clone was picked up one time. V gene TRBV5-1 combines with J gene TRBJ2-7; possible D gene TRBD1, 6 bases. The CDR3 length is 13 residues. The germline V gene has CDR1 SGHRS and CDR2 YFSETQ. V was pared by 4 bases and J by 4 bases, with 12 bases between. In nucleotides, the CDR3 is TGCGCCAGCAGCGATGTCAGGGGTTACGAGCAGTACTTC. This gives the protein CASSDVRGYEQYF.

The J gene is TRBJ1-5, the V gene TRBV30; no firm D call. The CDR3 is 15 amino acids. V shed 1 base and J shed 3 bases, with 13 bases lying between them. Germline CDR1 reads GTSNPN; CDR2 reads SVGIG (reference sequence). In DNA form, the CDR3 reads TGTGCCTGGAGTGGGGGAGACGCCCACAATCAGCCCCAGCATTTT. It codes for CAWSGGDAHNQPQHF. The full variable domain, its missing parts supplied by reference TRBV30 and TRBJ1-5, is SQTIHQWPATLVQPVGSPLSLECTVEGTSNPNLYWYRQAAGRGLQLLFYSVGIGQISSEVPQNLSASRPQDRQFILSSKKLLLSDSGFYLCAWSGGDAHNQPQHFGDGTRLSIL.

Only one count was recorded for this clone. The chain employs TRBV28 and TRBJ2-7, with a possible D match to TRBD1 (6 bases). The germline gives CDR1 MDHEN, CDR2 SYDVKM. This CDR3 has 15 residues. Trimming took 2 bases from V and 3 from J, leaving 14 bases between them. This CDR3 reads CASSLPGDQRYEQYF. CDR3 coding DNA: TGTGCCAGCAGTTTACCAGGGGACCAGCGCTACGAGCAGTACTTC.

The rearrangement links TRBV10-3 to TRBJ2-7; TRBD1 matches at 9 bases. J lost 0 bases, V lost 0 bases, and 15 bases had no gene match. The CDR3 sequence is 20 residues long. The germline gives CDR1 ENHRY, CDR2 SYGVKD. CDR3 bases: TGTGCCATCAGTGAGTCTGAAGGACAGGGGCTTTCAATTTTCTCCTACGAGCAGTACTTC. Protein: CAISESEGQGLSIFSYEQYF.

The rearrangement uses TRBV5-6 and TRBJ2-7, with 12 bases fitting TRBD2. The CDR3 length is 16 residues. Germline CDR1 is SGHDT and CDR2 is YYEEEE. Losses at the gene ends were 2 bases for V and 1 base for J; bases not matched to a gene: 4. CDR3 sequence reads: CASSFPSGRVSYEQYF. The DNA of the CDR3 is TGTGCCAGCAGCTTCCCTAGCGGGAGGGTTTCCTACGAGCAGTACTTC.

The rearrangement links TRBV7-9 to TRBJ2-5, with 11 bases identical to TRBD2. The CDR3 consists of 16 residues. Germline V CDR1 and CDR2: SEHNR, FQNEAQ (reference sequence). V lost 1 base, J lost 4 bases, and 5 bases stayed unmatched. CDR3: CASSLEGLAGGETQYF. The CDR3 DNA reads TGTGCCAGCAGCTTAGAAGGGCTAGCGGGAGGAGAGACCCAGTACTTC. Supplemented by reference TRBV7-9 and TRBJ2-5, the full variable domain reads DTGVSQNPRHKITKRGQNVTFRCDPISEHNRLYWYRQTLGQGPEFLTYFQNEAQLEKSRLLSDRFSAERPKGSFSTLEIQRTEQGDSAMYLCASSLEGLAGGETQYFGPGTRLLVL.

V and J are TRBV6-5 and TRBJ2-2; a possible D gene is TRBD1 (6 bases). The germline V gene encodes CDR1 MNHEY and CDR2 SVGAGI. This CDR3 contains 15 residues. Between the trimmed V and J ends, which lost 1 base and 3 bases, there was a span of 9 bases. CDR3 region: CASSYFPGDTGELFF. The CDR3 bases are TGTGCCAGCAGTTACTTTCCAGGGGACACCGGGGAGCTGTTTTTT.

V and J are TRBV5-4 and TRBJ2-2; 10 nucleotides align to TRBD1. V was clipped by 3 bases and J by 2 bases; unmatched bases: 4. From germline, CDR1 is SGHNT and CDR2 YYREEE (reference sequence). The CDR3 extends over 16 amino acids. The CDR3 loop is CASSSGQGGNTGELFF. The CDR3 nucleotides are TGTGCCAGCAGCTCAGGACAGGGGGGAAACACCGGGGAGCTGTTTTTT.

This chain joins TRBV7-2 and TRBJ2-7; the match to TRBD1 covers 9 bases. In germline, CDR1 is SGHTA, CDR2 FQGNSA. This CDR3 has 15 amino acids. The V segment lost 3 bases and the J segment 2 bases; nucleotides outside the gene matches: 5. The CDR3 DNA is TGTGCCAGCAGCTTGATGACAGGGGGTACCTACGAGCAGTACTTC. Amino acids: CASSLMTGGTYEQYF.

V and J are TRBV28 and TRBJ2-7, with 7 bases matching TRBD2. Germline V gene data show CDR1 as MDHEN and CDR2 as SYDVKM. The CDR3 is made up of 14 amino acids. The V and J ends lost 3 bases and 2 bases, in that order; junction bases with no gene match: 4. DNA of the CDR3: TGTGCCAGCAGTTTTCCTAGCGGAGCCTACGAGCAGTACTTC. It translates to CASSFPSGAYEQYF.

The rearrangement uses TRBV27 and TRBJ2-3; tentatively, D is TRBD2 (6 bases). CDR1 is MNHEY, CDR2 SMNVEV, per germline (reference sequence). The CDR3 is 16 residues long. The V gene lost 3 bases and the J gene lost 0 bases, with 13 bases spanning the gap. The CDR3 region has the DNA TGTGCCAGCAGTTTCGCTAGCGTCCATAGCACAGATACGCAGTATTTT. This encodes CASSFASVHSTDTQYF.

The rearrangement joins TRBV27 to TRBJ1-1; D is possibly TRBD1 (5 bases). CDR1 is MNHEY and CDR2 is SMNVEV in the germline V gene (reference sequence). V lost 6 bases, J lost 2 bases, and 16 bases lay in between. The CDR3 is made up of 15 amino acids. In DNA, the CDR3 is TGTGCCAGCAGCCCACAAAGGGGCCATAACACTGAAGCTTTCTTT. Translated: CASSPQRGHNTEAFF.

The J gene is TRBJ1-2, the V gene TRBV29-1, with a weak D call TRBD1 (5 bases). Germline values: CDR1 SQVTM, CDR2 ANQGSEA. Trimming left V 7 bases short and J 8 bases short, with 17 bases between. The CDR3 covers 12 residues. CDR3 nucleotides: TGCAGCGCCGGAGGGTATGGGGGGGGCTACACCTTC. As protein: CSAGGYGGGYTF.

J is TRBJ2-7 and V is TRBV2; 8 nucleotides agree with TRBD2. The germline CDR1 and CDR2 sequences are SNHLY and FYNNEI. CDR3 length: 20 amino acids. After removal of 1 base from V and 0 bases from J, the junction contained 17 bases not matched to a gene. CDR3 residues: CASSEVGASGWELSSYEQYF. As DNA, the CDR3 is TGTGCCAGCAGTGAAGTCGGGGCTAGCGGGTGGGAGCTAAGCTCCTACGAGCAGTACTTC.

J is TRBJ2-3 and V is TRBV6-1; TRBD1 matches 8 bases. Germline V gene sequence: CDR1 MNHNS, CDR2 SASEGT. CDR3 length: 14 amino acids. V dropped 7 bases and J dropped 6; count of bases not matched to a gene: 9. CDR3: CASNPTGEFDTQYF. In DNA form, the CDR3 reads TGTGCCAGCAACCCGACAGGGGAATTTGATACGCAGTATTTT.